The next 26 T cell receptor beta chains were all read from a single sample in a study of T cells in localized non-small cell lung cancer. TCRdb keeps only in-frame clones here, not all; method: immunoSEQ multiplex PCR. The table includes around 64,000 clones, roughly four fifths detected once. The sample here was PBMCs, taken before any cancer treatment. These receptors came from a man between 40 and 70 years old with stage II lung adenocarcinoma.

The chain uses TRBV4-1 and TRBJ1-5; D is undetermined. V was pared by 1 base and J by 5 bases, with 12 bases between. Germline loops: CDR1 MGHRA, CDR2 YSYEKL. The CDR3 runs 15 residues. The CDR3: CASSQVNLGHQPQHF. The CDR3 nucleotides read TGCGCCAGCAGCCAAGTTAACTTAGGCCATCAGCCCCAGCATTTT.

In this sample, this clone turned up once. V usage is TRBV6-5 and J usage is TRBJ1-1, with TRBD1 as a possible D gene (5 bases). This CDR3 contains 15 residues. V gave up 7 bases and J gave up 1 base, with 16 bases separating them. From germline, CDR1 is MNHEY and CDR2 SVGAGI. CDR3 region: CASIPWGGANTEAFF. CDR3 in DNA: TGTGCCAGCATCCCGTGGGGGGGTGCGAACACTGAAGCTTTCTTT.

This clone was picked up one time. The V call is TRBV14, the J call TRBJ2-1; 9 bases fit TRBD2. The CDR3 length is 16 residues. The trim removed 2 bases at V and 4 bases at J, leaving 6 bases unmatched. Germline CDR1 is SGHDN and CDR2 is FVKESK. The CDR3, as DNA: TGTGCCAGCAGCCAATGGAGACTAGCGGATTACAATGAGCAGTTCTTC. This sequence encodes CASSQWRLADYNEQFF.

V and J are TRBV5-7 and TRBJ2-2, with a weak D call TRBD2 (6 bases). TRBV5-7 is known as an ORF, though its function is uncertain. V lost 3 bases to trimming and J lost 7 bases, with 16 bases between them. The CDR3 spans 15 residues. The CDR3 is CASSYQTSLGGELFF. The DNA of the CDR3 is TGTGCCAGCAGCTATCAGACTAGTTTGGGCGGGGAGCTGTTTTTT.

The V gene is TRBV2, the J gene TRBJ2-2; D not certain. From germline, CDR1 is SNHLY and CDR2 FYNNEI. The CDR3 has 14 amino acids. V gave up 2 bases and J gave up 6 bases, with 10 bases separating them. CDR3 nucleotides: TGTGCCAGCAGTGAATTAGGCGGAGCCGGGGAGCTGTTTTTT. Its translation is CASSELGGAGELFF.

Notes on this clone: Relative to the germline gene, one junction end is altered; a read error may explain this. CDR3 coding DNA: TGCGCCAGCGGCCAAGATCGAGGGGAGAACTATGGCTACACCTTC. It yields the protein CASGQDRGENYGYTF. J is TRBJ1-2 and V is TRBV4-3, with a weak D call TRBD1 (5 bases). There are 15 residues in the CDR3. Germline CDR1 is LGHNA and CDR2 is YSLEER.

The V call is TRBV25-1, the J call TRBJ2-3; 9 bases map to TRBD1. V shed 2 bases, J shed 3 bases, and the junction held 3 bases outside the gene matches. Germline V gene sequence: CDR1 MGHDK, CDR2 SYGVNS. The CDR3 loop spans 15 amino acids. CDR3 bases: TGTGCCAGCAGTGAAGGGACAGGGAGAACAGATACGCAGTATTTT. Residues: CASSEGTGRTDTQYF.

The chain recombines TRBV5-8 with TRBJ1-1; TRBD1 is a possible D gene (6 bases). Between the trimmed V and J ends, which lost 3 bases and 8 bases, there was a span of 8 bases. This CDR3 has 11 amino acids. Germline CDR1 reads SGHTS; CDR2 reads YDEGEE. The CDR3 DNA sequence: TGTGCCAGCAGCTCCGACAGGGAAGCTTTCTTT. This encodes CASSSDREAFF.

This rearrangement joins TRBV7-8 to TRBJ1-1; 10 bases fit TRBD1. Looked up from germline, CDR1 is SGHVS and CDR2 is FQNEAQ. CDR3 size: 15 residues. The trim removed 3 bases at V and 2 bases at J, leaving 3 bases unmatched. CDR3 residues: CASSLTGGRNTEAFF. In DNA form, the CDR3 reads TGTGCCAGCAGCTTGACAGGGGGCCGAAACACTGAAGCTTTCTTT.

The rearrangement joins TRBV6-1 to TRBJ1-6; D not certain. This CDR3 spans 14 amino acids. Trimming removed 6 bases from V and 7 bases from J, with 13 bases in between. CDR1 and CDR2 (germline): MNHNS, SASEGT. The CDR3 protein is CASSMRGSNSPLHF. The CDR3 region has the DNA TGTGCCAGCAGCATGCGGGGTAGCAATTCACCCCTCCACTTT.

The rearrangement joins TRBV2 to TRBJ1-1; TRBD1 aligns across 10 bases. This CDR3 comprises 15 residues. Germline V lookup: CDR1 SNHLY, CDR2 FYNNEI. With 7 bases clipped from V and 0 bases from J, the junction kept 5 bases outside the gene matches. CDR3 DNA sequence: TGTGCCAGCAAGGGACAGGGGCGAGTGAACACTGAAGCTTTCTTT. It encodes CASKGQGRVNTEAFF. The whole variable domain, remainder taken from reference TRBV2 and TRBJ1-1, is EPEVTQTPSHQVTQMGQEVILRCVPISNHLYFYWYRQILGQKVEFLVSFYNNEISEKSEIFDDQFSVERPDGSNFTLKIRSTKLEDSAMYFCASKGQGRVNTEAFFGQGTRLTVV.

The gene calls are TRBV5-4 and TRBJ1-2, with D perhaps TRBD1 (5 bases). The CDR3 is 13 amino acids. The germline CDR1 and CDR2 sequences are SGHNT and YYREEE (reference sequence). Trimming removed 4 bases at V and 3 bases at J, with 10 bases between. For the CDR3, the DNA is TGTGCCAGCAGCCTCGGACACTACTATGGCTACACCTTC. Translated, it gives CASSLGHYYGYTF.

The chain recombines TRBV9 with TRBJ2-1; 10 bases line up with TRBD1. There are 14 residues in the CDR3. The V and J ends lost 4 bases and 11 bases, in that order; junction bases with no gene match: 9. CDR1 is SGDLS, CDR2 YYNGEE, per germline. For the CDR3, the DNA is TGTGCCAGCAGCCCAGACCGGGACAGGGGTAAGCAGTTCTTC. It codes for CASSPDRDRGKQFF. The full variable domain, its missing parts supplied by reference TRBV9 and TRBJ2-1, is DSGVTQTPKHLITATGQRVTLRCSPRSGDLSVYWYQQSLDQGLQFLIQYYNGEERAKGNILERFSAQQFPDLHSELNLSSLELGDSALYFCASSPDRDRGKQFFGPGTRLTVL.

The CDR3, as DNA: TGTGCCAGCAGTTCAGGGACAGGGTTAGCGGAGACCCAGTACTTC. Protein sequence: CASSSGTGLAETQYF. V is TRBV27 and J is TRBJ2-5, with 9 bases matching TRBD1. This CDR3 is 15 amino acids long. V gave up 4 bases and J gave up 5 bases; unmatched junction bases: 8. Germline loops: CDR1 MNHEY, CDR2 SMNVEV (reference sequence).

Comment on this clone: Other DNA sequences in the sample encode the same CDR3. V is TRBV5-8 and J is TRBJ1-1; D remains ambiguous. Trimming removed 1 base at V and 5 bases at J, with 0 bases between. Germline V gene lookup returns CDR1 SGHTS and CDR2 YDEGEE. The CDR3 consists of 10 residues. This CDR3 is CASSLTEAFF. The CDR3 nucleotides are TGTGCCAGCAGCTTGACTGAAGCTTTCTTT.

In this sample, this clone turned up a few times. The rearrangement joins TRBV28 to TRBJ1-1; D might be TRBD1 (6 bases). Trimming pared 5 bases from V and 2 bases from J, leaving 15 bases between. The length of the CDR3 is 15 residues. Germline CDR1 and CDR2: MDHEN and SYDVKM. In DNA, the CDR3 is TGTGCCAGCAGTGTACCCCGGGACACCAACACTGAAGCTTTCTTT. As protein: CASSVPRDTNTEAFF.

CDR3 loop: CASSFRLAGAVNEQFF. The DNA for the CDR3 is TGCGCCAGCAGCTTCCGACTAGCGGGAGCGGTTAATGAGCAGTTCTTC. The chain joins TRBV5-1 to TRBJ2-1; 12 bases match TRBD2. The CDR3 consists of 16 residues. CDR1 SGHRS and CDR2 YFSETQ come from the germline V gene. V was clipped by 2 bases and J by 7 bases; unmatched bases: 7.

The chain combines TRBV4-1 with TRBJ2-2; D is possibly TRBD1 (6 bases). The CDR3 runs 15 residues. In germline, CDR1 is MGHRA, CDR2 YSYEKL. Trimming cost V 4 bases and J 0 bases, with 9 bases left between them. The CDR3 here is CASSPGQPNTGELFF. Written as DNA, the CDR3 is TGCGCCAGCAGCCCCGGACAGCCGAACACCGGGGAGCTGTTTTTT.

This chain links TRBV6-4 with TRBJ2-6; D is undetermined. The CDR3 spans 14 residues. The germline V gene has CDR1 MRHNA and CDR2 SNTAGT. Trimming removed 4 bases at V and 4 bases at J, with 8 bases between. The CDR3 bases are TGTGCCAGCAGTGTGGGTGCGGGGGCCAACGTCCTGACTTTC. Encoded protein: CASSVGAGANVLTF.

Remarks on this clone: At one boundary the junction diverges from the germline segment, which might be a read error. This chain uses TRBV2 with TRBJ1-5; D is unclear. The CDR3 is 13 residues long. CDR1 is SNHLY, CDR2 FYNNEI, per germline. CDR3 sequence: CASRPGGNRPQHF. The CDR3 coding sequence is TGTGCCAGCAGGCCAGGTGGCAATCGGCCCCAGCATTTT.

The chain has TRBV27 and TRBJ2-5; 12 nucleotides agree with TRBD2. The CDR3 has 17 residues. The germline V gene has CDR1 MNHEY and CDR2 SMNVEV (reference sequence). V lost 3 bases and J lost 5; bases outside the gene matches: 10. Written as DNA, the CDR3 is TGTGCCAGCAGTTTGCCTCTAGCGGGAGGGCCAGGTGAGACCCAGTACTTC. Its protein is CASSLPLAGGPGETQYF.

This chain joins TRBV30 and TRBJ1-1, with a tentative D call TRBD1 (5 bases). There are 13 residues in the CDR3. V was trimmed by 4 bases and J by 7 bases, leaving 16 bases between them. CDR1 is GTSNPN and CDR2 is SVGIG in the germline V gene (reference sequence). The CDR3 is CAWTRGTHFEAFF. CDR3 sequence (DNA): TGTGCCTGGACGCGAGGGACCCACTTTGAAGCTTTCTTT. The complete variable domain, with remaining parts taken from reference TRBV30 and TRBJ1-1, reads SQTIHQWPATLVQPVGSPLSLECTVEGTSNPNLYWYRQAAGRGLQLLFYSVGIGQISSEVPQNLSASRPQDRQFILSSKKLLLSDSGFYLCAWTRGTHFEAFFGQGTRLTVV.

This rearrangement joins TRBV5-1 to TRBJ1-4; TRBD1 is a possible D gene (6 bases). Trimming removed 0 bases at V and 0 bases at J, with 6 bases between. The CDR3 spans 15 residues. Germline CDR1 SGHRS, CDR2 YFSETQ. The CDR3 coding sequence is TGCGCCAGCAGCTTGGACAGGGCAACTAATGAAAAACTGTTTTTT. Its protein product is CASSLDRATNEKLFF.

The genes are TRBV29-1 and TRBJ1-3, with TRBD1 matching over 7 bases. CDR3 length: 13 residues. The germline V gene encodes CDR1 SQVTM and CDR2 ANQGSEA. J was trimmed by 3 bases and V by 5 bases; bases with no gene match: 4. CDR3 region: CSVLQGGGNTIYF. In nucleotides, the CDR3 is TGCAGCGTTTTGCAGGGGGGTGGAAACACCATATATTTT. The full variable domain, rest sourced from reference TRBV29-1 and TRBJ1-3, is SAVISQKPSRDICQRGTSLTIQCQVDSQVTMMFWYRQQPGQSLTLIATANQGSEATYESGFVIDKFPISRPNLTFSTLTVSNMSPEDSSIYLCSVLQGGGNTIYFGEGSWLTVV.

The chain recombines TRBV9 with TRBJ2-6, with 10 nucleotides matching TRBD1. The CDR3 extends over 17 amino acids. V shed 3 bases and J 1 base; nucleotides not matched to a gene: 4. Germline-derived CDR1 and CDR2 are SGDLS and YYNGEE. CDR3 sequence: CASSARDRGSGANVLTF. The CDR3 bases are TGTGCCAGCAGCGCCCGGGACAGGGGTTCTGGGGCCAACGTCCTGACTTTC.

The chain employs TRBV11-3 and TRBJ2-5; no clear D. Germline V gene lookup returns CDR1 SGHNT and CDR2 YENEEA. This CDR3 comprises 15 residues. V lost 4 bases, J lost 0 bases, and 12 bases lay in between. The DNA for the CDR3 is TGTGCCAGCAGCTCAATTGACTGGGACCAAGAGACCCAGTACTTC. Amino acids: CASSSIDWDQETQYF.